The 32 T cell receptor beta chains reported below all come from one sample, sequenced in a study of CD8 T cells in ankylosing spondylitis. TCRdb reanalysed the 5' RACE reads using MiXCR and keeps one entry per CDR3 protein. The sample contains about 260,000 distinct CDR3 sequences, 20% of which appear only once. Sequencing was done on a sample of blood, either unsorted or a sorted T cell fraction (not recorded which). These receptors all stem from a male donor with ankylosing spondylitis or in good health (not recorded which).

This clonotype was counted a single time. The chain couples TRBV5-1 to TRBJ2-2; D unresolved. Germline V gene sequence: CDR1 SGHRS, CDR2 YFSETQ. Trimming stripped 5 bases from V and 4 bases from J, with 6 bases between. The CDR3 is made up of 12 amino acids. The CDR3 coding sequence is TGCGCCAGCAGGATGGGCACCGGGGAGCTGTTTTTT. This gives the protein CASRMGTGELFF.

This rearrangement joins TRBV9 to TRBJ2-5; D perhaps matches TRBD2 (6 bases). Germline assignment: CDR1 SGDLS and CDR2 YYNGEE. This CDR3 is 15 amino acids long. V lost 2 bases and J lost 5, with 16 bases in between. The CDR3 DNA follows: TGTGCCAGCAGCGTTTGGGCGGGGCCGGGGGAGACCCAGTACTTC. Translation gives CASSVWAGPGETQYF.

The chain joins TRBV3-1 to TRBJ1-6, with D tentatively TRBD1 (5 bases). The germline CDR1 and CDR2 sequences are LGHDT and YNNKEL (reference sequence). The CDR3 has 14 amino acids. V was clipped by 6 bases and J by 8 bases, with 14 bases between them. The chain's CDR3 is CASRWGSRDSPLHF. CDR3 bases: TGTGCCAGCAGATGGGGCTCACGGGATTCACCCCTCCACTTT. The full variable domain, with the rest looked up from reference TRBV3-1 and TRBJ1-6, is DTAVSQTPKYLVTQMGNDKSIKCEQNLGHDTMYWYKQDSKKFLKIMFSYNNKELIINETVPNRFSPKSPDKAHLNLHINSLELGDSAVYFCASRWGSRDSPLHFGNGTRLTVT.

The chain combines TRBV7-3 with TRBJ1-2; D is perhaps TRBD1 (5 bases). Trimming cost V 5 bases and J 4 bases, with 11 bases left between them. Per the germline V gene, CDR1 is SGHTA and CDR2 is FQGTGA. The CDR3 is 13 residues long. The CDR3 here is CASSQTGGYGYTF. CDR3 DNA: TGTGCCAGCAGCCAGACCGGGGGCTATGGCTACACCTTC.

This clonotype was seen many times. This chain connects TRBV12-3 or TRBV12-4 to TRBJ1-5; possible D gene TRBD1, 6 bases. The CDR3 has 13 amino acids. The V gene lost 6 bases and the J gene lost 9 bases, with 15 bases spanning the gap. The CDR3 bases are TGTGCCAGCAGGCCAGGGGCCTTGGGGCCCCAGCATTTT. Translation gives CASRPGALGPQHF.

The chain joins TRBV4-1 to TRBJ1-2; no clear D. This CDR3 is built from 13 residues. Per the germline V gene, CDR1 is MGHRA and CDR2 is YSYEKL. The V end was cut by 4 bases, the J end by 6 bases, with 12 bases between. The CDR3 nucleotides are TGCGCCAGCAGCCCCGAACGCGAGGATGGCTACACCTTC. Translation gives CASSPEREDGYTF.

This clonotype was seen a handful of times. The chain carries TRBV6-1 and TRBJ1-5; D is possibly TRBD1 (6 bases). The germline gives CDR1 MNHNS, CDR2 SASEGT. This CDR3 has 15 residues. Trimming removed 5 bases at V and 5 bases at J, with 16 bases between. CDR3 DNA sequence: TGTGCCAGCAGTCCCTGGGGGGGGCTTGATCAGCCCCAGCATTTT. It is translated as CASSPWGGLDQPQHF.

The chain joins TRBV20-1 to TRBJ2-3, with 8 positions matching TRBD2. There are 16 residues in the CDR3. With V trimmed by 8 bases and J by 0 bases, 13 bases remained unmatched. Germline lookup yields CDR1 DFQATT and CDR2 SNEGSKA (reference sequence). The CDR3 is CSSKGWRGESTDTQYF. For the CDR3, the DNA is TGCAGTTCCAAAGGGTGGCGGGGGGAGAGCACAGATACGCAGTATTTT.

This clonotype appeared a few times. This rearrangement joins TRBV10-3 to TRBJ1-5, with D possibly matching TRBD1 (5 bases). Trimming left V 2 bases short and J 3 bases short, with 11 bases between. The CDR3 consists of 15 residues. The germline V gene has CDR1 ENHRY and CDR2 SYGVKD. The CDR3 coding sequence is TGTGCCATCAGTGAGCAGTGGGGGGACAATCAGCCCCAGCATTTT. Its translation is CAISEQWGDNQPQHF.

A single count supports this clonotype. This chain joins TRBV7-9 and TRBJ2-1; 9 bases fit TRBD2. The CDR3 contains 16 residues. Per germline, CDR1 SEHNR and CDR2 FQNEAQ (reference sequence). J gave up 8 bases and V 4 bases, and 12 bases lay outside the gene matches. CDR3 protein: CASSSRAGGPLDEQFF. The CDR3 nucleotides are TGTGCCAGCAGCTCCCGTGCGGGAGGGCCTTTGGATGAGCAGTTCTTC.

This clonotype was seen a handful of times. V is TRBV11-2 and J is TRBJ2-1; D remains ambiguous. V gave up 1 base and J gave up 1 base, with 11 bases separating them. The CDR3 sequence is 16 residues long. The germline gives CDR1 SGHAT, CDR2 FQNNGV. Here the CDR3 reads CASSLVGPVSYNEQFF. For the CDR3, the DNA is TGTGCCAGCAGCTTAGTCGGGCCGGTATCCTACAATGAGCAGTTCTTC.

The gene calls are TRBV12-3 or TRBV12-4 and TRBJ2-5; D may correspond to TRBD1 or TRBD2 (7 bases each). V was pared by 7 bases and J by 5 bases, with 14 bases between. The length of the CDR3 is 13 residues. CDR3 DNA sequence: TGTGCCAGCACCAGGGGGGGGGGCGAGACCCAGTACTTC. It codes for CASTRGGGETQYF.

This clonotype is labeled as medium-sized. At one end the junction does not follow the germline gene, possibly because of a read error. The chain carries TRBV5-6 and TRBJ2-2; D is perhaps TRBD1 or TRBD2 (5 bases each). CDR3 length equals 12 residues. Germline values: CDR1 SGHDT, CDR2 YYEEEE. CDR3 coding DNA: TGTGCCAGCAGTTTGGGGGCCGGGGAGCTGTTTTTT. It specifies CASSLGAGELFF.

The CDR3 here is CASSLFDAALAKNIQYF. DNA for the CDR3: TGTGCCAGCAGCTTATTCGATGCGGCCCTAGCCAAAAACATTCAGTACTTC. V usage is TRBV7-3 and J usage is TRBJ2-4; D not resolved. Germline CDR1 and CDR2: SGHTA and FQGTGA. The V and J ends lost 2 bases and 0 bases respectively, with 14 bases between them. This CDR3 spans 17 amino acids.

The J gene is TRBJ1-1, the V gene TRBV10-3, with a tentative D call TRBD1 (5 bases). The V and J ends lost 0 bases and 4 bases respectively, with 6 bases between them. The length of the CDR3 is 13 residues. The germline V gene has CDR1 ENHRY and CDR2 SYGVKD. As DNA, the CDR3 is TGTGCCATCAGTGAGTCGAGGGGCACTGAAGCTTTCTTT. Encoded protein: CAISESRGTEAFF.

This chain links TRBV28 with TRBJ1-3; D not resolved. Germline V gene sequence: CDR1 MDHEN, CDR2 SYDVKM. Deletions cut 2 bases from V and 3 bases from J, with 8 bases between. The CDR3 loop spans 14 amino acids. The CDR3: CASSLGRLGNTIYF. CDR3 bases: TGTGCCAGCAGTTTAGGGCGGCTTGGAAACACCATATATTTT. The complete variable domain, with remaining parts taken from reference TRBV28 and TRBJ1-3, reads DVKVTQSSRYLVKRTGEKVFLECVQDMDHENMFWYRQDPGLGLRLIYFSYDVKMKEKGDIPEGYSVSREKKERFSLILESASTNQTSMYLCASSLGRLGNTIYFGEGSWLTVV.

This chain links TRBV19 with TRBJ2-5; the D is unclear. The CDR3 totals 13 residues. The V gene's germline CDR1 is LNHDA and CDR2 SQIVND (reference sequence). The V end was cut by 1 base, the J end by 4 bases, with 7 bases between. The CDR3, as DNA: TGTGCCAGTAGTATAGCCCAGCGAGAGACCCAGTACTTC. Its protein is CASSIAQRETQYF.

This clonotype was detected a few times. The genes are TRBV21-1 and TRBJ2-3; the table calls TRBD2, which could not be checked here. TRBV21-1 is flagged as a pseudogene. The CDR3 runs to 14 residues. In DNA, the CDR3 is TGTGCCAGCATTCGTCCGCTTGGAGGAGATACGCAGTATTTT. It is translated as CASIRPLGGDTQYF.

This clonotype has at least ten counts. CDR3 coding DNA: TGTGCCACCAGCAGACAGGGGGCAAACTATGGCTACACCTTC. Protein product: CATSRQGANYGYTF. The chain couples TRBV15 to TRBJ1-2; 8 bases are shared with TRBD1. V shed 2 bases, J shed 2 bases, and the junction held 1 base outside the gene matches. This CDR3 is 14 amino acids long. Germline CDR1 reads LNHNV; CDR2 reads YYDKDF (reference sequence).

The CDR3 spells CASSDILREQYV. The CDR3, as DNA: TGTGCCAGCAGTGACATTTTACGAGAGCAGTACGTC. The V gene is TRBV6-1, the J gene TRBJ2-7; D unclear. Germline values: CDR1 MNHNS, CDR2 SASEGT. This CDR3 comprises 12 residues. V was trimmed by 3 bases and J by 7 bases, leaving 10 bases between them.

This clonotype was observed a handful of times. As DNA, the CDR3 is TGCAGTGCAGGACAGGGGTCCTACAATGAGCAGTTCTTC. Protein: CSAGQGSYNEQFF. The chain employs TRBV20-1 and TRBJ2-1; 9 nucleotides match TRBD1. There are 13 residues in the CDR3. V gave up 6 bases and J gave up 1 base; unmatched junction bases: 1. CDR1 DFQATT and CDR2 SNEGSKA come from the germline V gene (reference sequence).

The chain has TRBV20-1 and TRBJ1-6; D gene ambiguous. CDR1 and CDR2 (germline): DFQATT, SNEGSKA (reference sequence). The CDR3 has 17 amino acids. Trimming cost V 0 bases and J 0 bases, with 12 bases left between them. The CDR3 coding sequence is TGCAGTGCTAGAGATGAGAGGGCCGGCTCCTATAATTCACCCCTCCACTTT. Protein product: CSARDERAGSYNSPLHF.

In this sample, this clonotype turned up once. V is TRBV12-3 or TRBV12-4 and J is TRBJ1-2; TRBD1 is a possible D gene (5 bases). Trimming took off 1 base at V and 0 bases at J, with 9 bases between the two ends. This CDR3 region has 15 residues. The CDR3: CASSLGGTPNYGYTF. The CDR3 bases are TGTGCCAGCAGTTTAGGAGGGACCCCTAACTATGGCTACACCTTC.

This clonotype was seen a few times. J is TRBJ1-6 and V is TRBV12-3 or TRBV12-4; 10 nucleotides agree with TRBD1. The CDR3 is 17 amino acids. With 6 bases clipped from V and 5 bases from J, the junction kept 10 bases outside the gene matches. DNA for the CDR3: TGTGCCAGCAGCTCCGGACAGGGGGTCATGGATAATTCACCCCTCCACTTT. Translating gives CASSSGQGVMDNSPLHF.

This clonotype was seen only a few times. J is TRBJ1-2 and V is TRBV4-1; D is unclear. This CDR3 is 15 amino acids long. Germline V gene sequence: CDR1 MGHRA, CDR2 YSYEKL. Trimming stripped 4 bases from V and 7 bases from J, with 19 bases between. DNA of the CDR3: TGCGCCAGCAGCCTCCGACGGGGAGTTGAGCGTGGCTACACCTTC. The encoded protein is CASSLRRGVERGYTF.

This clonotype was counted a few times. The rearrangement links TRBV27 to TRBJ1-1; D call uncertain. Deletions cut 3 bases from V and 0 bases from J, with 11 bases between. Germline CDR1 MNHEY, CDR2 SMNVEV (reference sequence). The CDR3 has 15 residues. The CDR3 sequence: CASSFNVKMNTEAFF. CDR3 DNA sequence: TGTGCCAGCAGTTTCAACGTCAAGATGAACACTGAAGCTTTCTTT.

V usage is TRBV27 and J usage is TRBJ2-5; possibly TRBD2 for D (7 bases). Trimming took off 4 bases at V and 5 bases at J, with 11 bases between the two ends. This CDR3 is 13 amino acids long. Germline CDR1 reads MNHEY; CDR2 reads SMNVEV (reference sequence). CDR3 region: CASSWGGGETQYF. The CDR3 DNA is TGTGCCAGCAGTTGGGGGGGCGGGGAGACCCAGTACTTC.

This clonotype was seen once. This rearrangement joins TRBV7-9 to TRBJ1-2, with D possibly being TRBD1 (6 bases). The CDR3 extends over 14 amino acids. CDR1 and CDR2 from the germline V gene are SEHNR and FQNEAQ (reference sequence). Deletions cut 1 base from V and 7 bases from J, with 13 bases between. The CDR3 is CASSLDGRGSGYTF. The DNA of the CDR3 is TGTGCCAGCAGCTTAGATGGCAGGGGTAGTGGCTACACCTTC.

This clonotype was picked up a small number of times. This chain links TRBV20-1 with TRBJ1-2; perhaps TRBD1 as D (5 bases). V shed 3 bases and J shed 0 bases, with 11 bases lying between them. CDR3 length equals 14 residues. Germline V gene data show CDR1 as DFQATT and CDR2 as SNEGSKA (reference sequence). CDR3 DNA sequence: TGCAGTGCTAGTTGGGGCAGGGCTAACTATGGCTACACCTTC. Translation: CSASWGRANYGYTF.

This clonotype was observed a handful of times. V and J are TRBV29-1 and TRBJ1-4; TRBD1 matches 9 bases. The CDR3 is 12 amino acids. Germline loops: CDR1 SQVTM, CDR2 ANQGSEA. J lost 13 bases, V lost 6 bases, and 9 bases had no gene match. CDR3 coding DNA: TGCAGCGTGGGATCTGACAGGGGGGGACTGTTTTTT. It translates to CSVGSDRGGLFF.

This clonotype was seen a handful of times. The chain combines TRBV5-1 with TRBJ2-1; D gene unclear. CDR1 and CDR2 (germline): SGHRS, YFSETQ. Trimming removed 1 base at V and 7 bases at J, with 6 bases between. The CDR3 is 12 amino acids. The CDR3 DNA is TGCGCCAGCAGCTTGAAGCCTAATGAGCAGTTCTTC. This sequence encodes CASSLKPNEQFF.

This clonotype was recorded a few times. The CDR3: CASRAGGAGTGELFF. CDR3 nucleotide sequence: TGTGCCAGCAGAGCAGGGGGCGCTGGGACCGGGGAGCTGTTTTTT. The gene calls are TRBV6-1 and TRBJ2-2; 8 nucleotides line up with TRBD1. The CDR3 totals 15 residues. V dropped 6 bases and J dropped 5; count of bases not matched to a gene: 8. Germline V CDR1 and CDR2: MNHNS, SASEGT.